The rows below give T cell receptor beta chains drawn from one sample of a study of blood T cell repertoires in COVID-19. The protocol was immunoSEQ multiplex PCR, while the TCRdb copy is restricted to in-frame clones and leaves out a portion. Counted here are about 170,000 clones, approximately 82% occurring once; the ten biggest clones make up about 20%. Material: peripheral blood. These TCRs come from a woman aged 80 or over with acute or convalescent COVID-19. CDR3s include the opening cysteine and the closing phenylalanine or tryptophan. The D gene is left open where the match is weak. The size field is filled for only some rows; it gives once, few, many or a size class.

. | TRBD1 | TRBJ1-1 | TRBV6-5 | TGTGCCAGCAGTTACTCGAGGGGGCCCCACACTGAAGCTTTCTTT | CASSYSRGPHTEAFF
. | TRBD1 | TRBJ2-3 | TRBV11-2 | TGTGCCAGCAGCTTAGTTTCAAGGACAGGGTCGACAGATACGCAGTATTTT | CASSLVSRTGSTDTQYF
once | . | TRBJ1-4 | TRBV3-1/TRBV3-2 | TGTGCCAGCCGCGGCATGATTGAAAAACTGTTTTTT | CASRGMIEKLFF
. | TRBD1 | TRBJ1-3 | TRBV15 | TGTGCCACCAGCAGACCGACAGGGTCTGGAAACACCATATATTTT | CATSRPTGSGNTIYF
. | TRBD2 | TRBJ2-1 | TRBV5-1 | TGCGCCAGCAGCTGGACTAGCGGAATAAGGGATGAGCAGTTCTTC | CASSWTSGIRDEQFF
. | . | TRBJ1-1 | TRBV25-1 | TGTGCCAGTTCTAGGGGTGCGCTGAACACTGAAGCTTTCTTT | CASSRGALNTEAFF
. | TRBD1 | TRBJ1-2 | TRBV5-5 | TGTGCCAGCAGCTTGGCCCTGGAGACAGGGGGCCATGGCTACACCTTC | CASSLALETGGHGYTF
. | . | TRBJ2-3 | TRBV2 | TGTGCCAGCATGTCAGGGTACACAGATACGCAGTATTTT | CASMSGYTDTQYF
. | . | TRBJ2-1 | TRBV6-5 | TGTGCCAGCAGAAATAGCCTTAGCTCCTACAATGAGCAGTTCTTC | CASRNSLSSYNEQFF
. | . | TRBJ2-2 | TRBV7-9 | TGTGCCAGCAGCTTTGGGCAGCAAACCGGGGAGCTGTTTTTT | CASSFGQQTGELFF
. | . | TRBJ2-2 | TRBV29-1 | TGCAGCGTTAAATGGCCAGCCGGGGAGCTGTTTTTT | CSVKWPAGELFF
. | TRBD2 | TRBJ2-7 | TRBV27 | TGTGCCAGCAGTTTCGGGACTAGCGGGGGGCCTTACGAGCAGTACTTC | CASSFGTSGGPYEQYF
once | . | TRBJ1-2 | TRBV28 | TGTGCCAGCAGTTCGCCCCTGGACACCACTTACTATGGCTACACCTTC | CASSSPLDTTYYGYTF
. | . | TRBJ2-6 | TRBV2 | TGTGCCAGCAAGAGGACAGCTCTAAGCTCTGGGGCCAACGTCCTGACTTTC | CASKRTALSSGANVLTF
. | TRBD2 | TRBJ2-1 | TRBV24-1 | TGTGCCACACAAAGGTCGGGACTAGGCATAAATGAGCAGTTCTTC | CATQRSGLGINEQFF
. | . | TRBJ1-2 | TRBV10-3 | TGTGCCATCAGTGCCGGGAACTATGGCTACACCTTC | CAISAGNYGYTF
once | . | TRBJ2-2 | TRBV6-6 | TGTGCCAGCAGTTACGAACCGGGCACCGGGGAGCTGTTTTTT | CASSYEPGTGELFF